This paragraph covers one TCR beta chain sequence. The V end lost 3 bases, the J end lost 1 base, and 9 bases lay between the germline ends. In germline, CDR1 is MNHEY, CDR2 SVGEGT. The CDR3 spans 14 residues. Using its own MiXCR run on the RT-PCR reads, TCRdb lists one record per CDR3 protein. The profile covers 100,000 to 130,000 distinct CDR3 sequences, with 35% appearing a single time and around 30% taken by the ten largest. This sample stems from a study of patients and donors after allogeneic stem cell transplantation. The sample taken for sequencing was blood, either unsorted or a sorted T cell fraction (not recorded which). The chain combines TRBV6-2 or TRBV6-3 with TRBJ1-1; D unclear. The TCR comes from a human donor who was either an allogeneic HSCT recipient or a stem cell or donor lymphocyte infusion donor (not recorded which). It is not recorded whose cells these are; they may come from a transplant donor. This chain's CDR3 is CASSYERANTEAFF. CDR3 coding DNA: TGTGCCAGCAGTTATGAGAGGGCGAACACTGAAGCTTTCTTT.